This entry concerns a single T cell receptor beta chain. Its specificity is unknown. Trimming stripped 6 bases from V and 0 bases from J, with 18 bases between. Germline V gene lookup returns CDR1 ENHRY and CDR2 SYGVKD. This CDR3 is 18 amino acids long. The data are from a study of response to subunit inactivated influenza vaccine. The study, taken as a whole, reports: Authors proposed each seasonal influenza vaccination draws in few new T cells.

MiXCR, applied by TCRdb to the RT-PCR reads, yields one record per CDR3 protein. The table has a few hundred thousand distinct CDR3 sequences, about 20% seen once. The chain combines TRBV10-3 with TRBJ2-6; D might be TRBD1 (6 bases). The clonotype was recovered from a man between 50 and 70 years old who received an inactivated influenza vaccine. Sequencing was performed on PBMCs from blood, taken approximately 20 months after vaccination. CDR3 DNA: TGTGCCATCAGCATGGACAGAAGAGAAAGCTCTGGGGCCAACGTCCTGACTTTC. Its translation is CAISMDRRESSGANVLTF.